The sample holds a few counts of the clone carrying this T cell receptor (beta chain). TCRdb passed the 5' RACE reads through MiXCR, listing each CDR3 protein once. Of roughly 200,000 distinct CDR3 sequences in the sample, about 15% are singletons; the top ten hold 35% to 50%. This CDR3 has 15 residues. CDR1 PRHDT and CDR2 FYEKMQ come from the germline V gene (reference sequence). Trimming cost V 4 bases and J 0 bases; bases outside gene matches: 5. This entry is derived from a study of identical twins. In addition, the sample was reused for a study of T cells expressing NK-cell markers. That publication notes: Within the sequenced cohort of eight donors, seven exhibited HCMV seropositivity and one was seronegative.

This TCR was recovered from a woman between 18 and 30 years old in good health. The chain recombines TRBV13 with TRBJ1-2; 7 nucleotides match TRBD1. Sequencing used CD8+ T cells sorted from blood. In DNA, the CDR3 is TGTGCCAGCAGCTCCGGGACAGCCACTAACTATGGCTACACCTTC. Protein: CASSSGTATNYGYTF.